This T cell receptor (beta chain) was sequenced during a study of cytomegalovirus exposure and HLA in healthy donors. Germline V CDR1 and CDR2: LNHDA, SQIVND (reference sequence). The CDR3 runs 13 residues. V was shortened by 5 bases and J by 1 base, with 7 bases between the two germline ends. Profiling relied on immunoSEQ multiplex PCR, and the TCRdb table lists in-frame clones only, not all of them. The sample carries 200,000 to 250,000 clones, approximately 86% recorded once. The chain links TRBV19 to TRBJ2-3; D is ambiguous. Input material: PBMCs. The receptor's source is a woman under 30 in good health and CMV-seronegative. The CDR3 nucleotides read TGTGCCAGTAGTGAGTCGGGCACAGATACGCAGTATTTT. It specifies CASSESGTDTQYF.